This T cell receptor beta chain was recovered during a study of technical replicates of blood from a handful of donors. With 0 bases removed from V and 3 bases from J, the gap between germline ends came to 6 bases. The CDR3 runs 13 residues. CDR1 SGDLS and CDR2 YYNGEE come from the germline V gene. Libraries were prepared by immunoSEQ multiplex PCR; TCRdb keeps only in-frame clonotypes and omits some of them. The sample shows approximately 84,000 clones, roughly 98% of them seen only once. The origin of this receptor is a human donor in good health. The chain couples TRBV9 to TRBJ1-1; perhaps TRBD1 as D (5 bases). Material for sequencing was T cells isolated from PBMCs. CDR3 bases: TGTGCCAGCAGCGTAGGGGGGGACACTGAAGCTTTCTTT. Encoded protein: CASSVGGDTEAFF.